This T cell receptor (beta chain) appears in the sequencing data of a study of blood T cell repertoires in COVID-19. The overall study: Material from acute and convalescent COVID-19 was sourced from the United States, Italy and Spain.

Enrolled through a virtual design, the participants were between 18 and 89 years of age and came from 24 US areas. Cohort 3 recovery required two negative PCRs, clearance, or symptom resolution. Sequencing used immunoSEQ multiplex PCR; TCRdb keeps in-frame clones, though not all of them. The table has 330,000 or so clones, more than 85% seen once. This CDR3 contains 15 residues. V lost 8 bases and J 0 bases, leaving 16 bases between the germline ends. Germline V gene sequence: CDR1 MNHEY, CDR2 SVGAGI. Sequenced sample: PBMCs or T cells enriched from blood (not recorded which). The sequence was collected from a woman in her 30s who had recovered from COVID-19. The chain has TRBV6-5 and TRBJ1-1; D remains ambiguous. The CDR3 is CASLPQLSMNTEAFF. The CDR3 DNA reads TGTGCCAGCCTCCCGCAATTGAGCATGAACACTGAAGCTTTCTTT.